This TCR beta chain is from a study of T cell repertoires in cytomegalovirus infection. Study details: Well-studied HLA-B-restricted epitopes and recently identified HLA-C-restricted epitopes of CMV were both used in the study. Based on public TCR beta signatures, there were indications of CMV infection and of a matching HLA type. Study-level findings and limits: Summed frequency of public TCR beta families distinguished CMV carriers with the relevant HLA. The study found HLA-C-restricted CMV-specific TCR beta clonotypes dominating the ex vivo response.

One entry per CDR3 protein results from TCRdb running MiXCR on the reads. In the table there are under 450,000 distinct CDR3 sequences, just under 35% of which are singletons. This clonotype was picked up many times. The antigen remains unidentified. V lost 1 base, J lost 0 bases, and 6 bases lay in between. The CDR3 has 14 residues. Germline values: CDR1 SGHTA, CDR2 FQGNSA. V usage is TRBV7-2 and J usage is TRBJ1-2; D remains unclear. The sequence was obtained from a human donor in good health (CMV status not recorded). Some clones in this sample may be carry-over from other donors' samples. The material sequenced was cultured PBMCs, taken from culture after CMV antigen stimulation. CDR3 residues: CASSLVAANYGYTF. The DNA of the CDR3 is TGTGCCAGCAGCTTAGTTGCAGCTAACTATGGCTACACCTTC.